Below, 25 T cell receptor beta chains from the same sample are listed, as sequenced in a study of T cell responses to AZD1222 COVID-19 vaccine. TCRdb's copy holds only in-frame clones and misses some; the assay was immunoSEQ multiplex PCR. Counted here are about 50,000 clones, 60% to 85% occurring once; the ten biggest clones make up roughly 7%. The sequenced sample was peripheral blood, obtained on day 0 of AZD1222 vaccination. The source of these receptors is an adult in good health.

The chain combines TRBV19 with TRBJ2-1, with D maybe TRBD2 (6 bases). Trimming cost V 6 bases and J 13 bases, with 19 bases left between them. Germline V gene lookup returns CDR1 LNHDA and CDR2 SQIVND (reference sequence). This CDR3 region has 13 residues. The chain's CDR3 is CASRPEPGLGQFF. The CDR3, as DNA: TGTGCCAGTAGACCCGAGCCGGGACTGGGACAGTTCTTC.

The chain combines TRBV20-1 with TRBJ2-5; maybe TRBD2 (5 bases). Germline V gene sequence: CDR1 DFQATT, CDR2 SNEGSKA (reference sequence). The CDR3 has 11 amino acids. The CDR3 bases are TGCAGGGCCCTCGGAGGAGAGACCCAGTACTTC. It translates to CRALGGETQYF.

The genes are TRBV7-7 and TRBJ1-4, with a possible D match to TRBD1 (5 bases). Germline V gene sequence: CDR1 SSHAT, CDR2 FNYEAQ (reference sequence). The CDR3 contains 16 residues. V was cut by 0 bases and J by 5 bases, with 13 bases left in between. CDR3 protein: CASSLAVRGLNEKLFF. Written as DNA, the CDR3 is TGTGCCAGCAGCTTAGCGGTGAGGGGATTAAATGAAAAACTGTTTTTT.

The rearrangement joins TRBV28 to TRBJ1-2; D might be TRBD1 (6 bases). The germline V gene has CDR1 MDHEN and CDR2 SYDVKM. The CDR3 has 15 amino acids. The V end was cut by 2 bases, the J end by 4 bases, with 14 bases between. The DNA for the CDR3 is TGTGCCAGCAGTTTACCTGACAGGCCCGTCTATGGCTACACCTTC. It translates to CASSLPDRPVYGYTF.

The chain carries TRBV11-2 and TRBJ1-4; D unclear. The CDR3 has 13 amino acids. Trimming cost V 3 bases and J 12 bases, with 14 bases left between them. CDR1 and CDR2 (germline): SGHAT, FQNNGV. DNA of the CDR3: TGTGCCAGCAGCTTGTTAGCGGCCGGTGAACTGTTTTTT. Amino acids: CASSLLAAGELFF.

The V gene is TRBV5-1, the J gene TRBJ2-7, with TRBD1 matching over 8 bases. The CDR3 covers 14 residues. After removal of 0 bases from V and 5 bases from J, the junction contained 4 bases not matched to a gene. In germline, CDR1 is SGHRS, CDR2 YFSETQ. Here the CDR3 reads CASSLGQGIHEQYV. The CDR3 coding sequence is TGCGCCAGCAGCTTGGGACAGGGGATCCACGAGCAGTACGTC.

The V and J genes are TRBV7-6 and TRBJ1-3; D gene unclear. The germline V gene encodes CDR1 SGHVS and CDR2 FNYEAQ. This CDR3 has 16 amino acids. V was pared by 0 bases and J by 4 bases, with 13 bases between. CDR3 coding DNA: TGTGCCAGCAGCTTAGCGTACCCTGGTCAGGGAAACACCATATATTTT. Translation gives CASSLAYPGQGNTIYF.

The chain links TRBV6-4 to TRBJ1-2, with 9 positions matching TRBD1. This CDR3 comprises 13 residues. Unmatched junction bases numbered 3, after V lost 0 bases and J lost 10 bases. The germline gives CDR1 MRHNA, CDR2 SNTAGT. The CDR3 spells CASSDSRTGVYTF. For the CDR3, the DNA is TGTGCCAGCAGTGACTCGAGGACAGGGGTCTACACCTTC.

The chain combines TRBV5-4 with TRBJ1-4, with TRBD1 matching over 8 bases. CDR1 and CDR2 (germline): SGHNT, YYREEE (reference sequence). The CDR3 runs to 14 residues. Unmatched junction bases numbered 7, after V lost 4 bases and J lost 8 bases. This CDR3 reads CASSEDRAHEKLFF. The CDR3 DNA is TGTGCCAGCAGCGAGGACAGGGCCCACGAAAAACTGTTTTTT.

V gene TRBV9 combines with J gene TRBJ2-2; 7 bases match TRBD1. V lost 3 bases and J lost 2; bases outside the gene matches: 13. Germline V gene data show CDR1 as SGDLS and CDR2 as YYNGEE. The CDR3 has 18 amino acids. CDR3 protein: CASSANLWDSDNTGELFF. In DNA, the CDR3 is TGTGCCAGCAGCGCCAACCTGTGGGACAGCGATAACACCGGGGAGCTGTTTTTT.

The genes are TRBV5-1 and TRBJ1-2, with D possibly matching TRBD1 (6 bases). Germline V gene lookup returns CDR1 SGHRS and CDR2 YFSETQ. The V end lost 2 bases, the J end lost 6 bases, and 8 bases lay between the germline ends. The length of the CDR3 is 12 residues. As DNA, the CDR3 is TGCGCCAGCAGCTTTACAGGGAATGGCTACACCTTC. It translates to CASSFTGNGYTF.

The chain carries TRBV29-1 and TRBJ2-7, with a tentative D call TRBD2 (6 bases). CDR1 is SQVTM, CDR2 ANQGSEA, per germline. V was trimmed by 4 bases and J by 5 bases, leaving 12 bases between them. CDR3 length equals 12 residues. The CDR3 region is CSVGGGVDEQYF. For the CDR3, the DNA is TGCAGCGTTGGAGGAGGGGTCGACGAGCAGTACTTC.

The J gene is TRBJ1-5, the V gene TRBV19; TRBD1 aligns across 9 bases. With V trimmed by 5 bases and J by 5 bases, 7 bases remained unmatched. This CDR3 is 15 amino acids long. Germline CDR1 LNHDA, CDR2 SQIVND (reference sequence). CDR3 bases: TGTGCCAGTAGTCGGGACGGACAGGGGCATCAGCCCCAGCATTTT. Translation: CASSRDGQGHQPQHF. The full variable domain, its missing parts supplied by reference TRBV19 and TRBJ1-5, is DGGITQSPKYLFRKEGQNVTLSCEQNLNHDAMYWYRQDPGQGLRLIYYSQIVNDFQKGDIAEGYSVSREKKESFPLTVTSAQKNPTAFYLCASSRDGQGHQPQHFGDGTRLSIL.

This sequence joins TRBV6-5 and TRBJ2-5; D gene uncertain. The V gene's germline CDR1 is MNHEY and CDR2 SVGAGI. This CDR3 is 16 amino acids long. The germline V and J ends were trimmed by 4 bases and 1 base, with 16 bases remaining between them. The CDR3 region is CASSWFAADFQETQYF. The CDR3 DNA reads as TGTGCCAGCAGTTGGTTCGCAGCCGACTTCCAAGAGACCCAGTACTTC.

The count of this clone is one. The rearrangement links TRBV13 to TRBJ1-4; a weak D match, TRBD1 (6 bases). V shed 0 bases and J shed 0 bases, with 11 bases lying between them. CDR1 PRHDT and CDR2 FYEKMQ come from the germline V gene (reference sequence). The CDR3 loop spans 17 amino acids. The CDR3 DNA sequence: TGTGCCAGCAGCTTAGGCCCGGACAGCCCAACTAATGAAAAACTGTTTTTT. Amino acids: CASSLGPDSPTNEKLFF.

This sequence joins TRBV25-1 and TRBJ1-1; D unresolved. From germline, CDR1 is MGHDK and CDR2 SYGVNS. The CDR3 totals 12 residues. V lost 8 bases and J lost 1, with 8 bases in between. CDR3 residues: CASGERNTEAFF. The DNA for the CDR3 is TGTGCCAGCGGCGAACGGAACACTGAAGCTTTCTTT.

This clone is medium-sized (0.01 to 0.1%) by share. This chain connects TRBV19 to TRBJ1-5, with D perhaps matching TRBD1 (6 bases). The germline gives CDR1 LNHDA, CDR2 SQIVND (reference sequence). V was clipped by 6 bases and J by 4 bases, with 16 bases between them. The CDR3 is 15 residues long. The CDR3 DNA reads TGTGCCAGTAGGGTCCAGGGGTTAGGGAATCAGCCCCAGCATTTT. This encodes CASRVQGLGNQPQHF.

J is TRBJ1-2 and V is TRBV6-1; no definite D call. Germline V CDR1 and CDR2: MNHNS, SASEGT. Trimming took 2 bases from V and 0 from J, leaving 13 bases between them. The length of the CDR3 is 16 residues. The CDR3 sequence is CASSEKSGTANYGYTF. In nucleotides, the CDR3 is TGTGCCAGCAGTGAAAAGTCAGGAACGGCTAACTATGGCTACACCTTC.

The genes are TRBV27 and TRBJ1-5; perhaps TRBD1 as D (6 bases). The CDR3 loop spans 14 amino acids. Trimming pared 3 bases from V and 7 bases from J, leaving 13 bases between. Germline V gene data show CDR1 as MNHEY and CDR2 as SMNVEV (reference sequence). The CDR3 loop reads CASSFDRSEQPQHF. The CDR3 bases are TGTGCCAGCAGTTTTGACAGGTCCGAACAGCCCCAGCATTTT.

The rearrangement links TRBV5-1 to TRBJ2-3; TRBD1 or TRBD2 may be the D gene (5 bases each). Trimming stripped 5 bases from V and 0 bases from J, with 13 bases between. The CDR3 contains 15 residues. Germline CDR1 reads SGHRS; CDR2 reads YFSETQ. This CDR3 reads CASSYDGASTDTQYF. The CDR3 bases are TGCGCCAGCAGTTATGACGGGGCTAGCACAGATACGCAGTATTTT.

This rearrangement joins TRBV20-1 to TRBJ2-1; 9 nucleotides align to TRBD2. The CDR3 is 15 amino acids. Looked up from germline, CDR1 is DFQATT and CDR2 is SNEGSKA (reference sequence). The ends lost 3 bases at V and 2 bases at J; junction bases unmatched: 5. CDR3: CSASWVAGAYNEQFF. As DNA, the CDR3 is TGCAGTGCTAGTTGGGTAGCGGGGGCCTACAATGAGCAGTTCTTC.

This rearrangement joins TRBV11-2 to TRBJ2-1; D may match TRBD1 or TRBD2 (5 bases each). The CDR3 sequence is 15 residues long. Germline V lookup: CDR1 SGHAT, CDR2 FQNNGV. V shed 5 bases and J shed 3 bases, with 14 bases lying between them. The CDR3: CASSPGAQGYNEQFF. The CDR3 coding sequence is TGTGCCAGCAGCCCCGGGGCCCAAGGCTACAATGAGCAGTTCTTC.

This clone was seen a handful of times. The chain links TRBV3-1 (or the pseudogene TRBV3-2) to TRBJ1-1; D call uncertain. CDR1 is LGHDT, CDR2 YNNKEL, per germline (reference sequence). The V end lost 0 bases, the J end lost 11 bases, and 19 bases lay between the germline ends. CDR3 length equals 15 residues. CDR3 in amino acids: CASSQEVVLTGNAFF. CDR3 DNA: TGTGCCAGCAGCCAAGAGGTAGTACTCACGGGCAACGCTTTCTTT.

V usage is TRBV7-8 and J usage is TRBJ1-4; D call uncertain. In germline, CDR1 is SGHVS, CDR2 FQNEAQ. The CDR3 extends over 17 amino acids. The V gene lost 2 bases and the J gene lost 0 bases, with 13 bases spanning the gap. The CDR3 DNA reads TGTGCCAGCAGCTTAACTGGGTCATCAGCAACTAATGAAAAACTGTTTTTT. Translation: CASSLTGSSATNEKLFF. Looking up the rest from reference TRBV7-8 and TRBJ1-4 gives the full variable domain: GAGVSQSPRYKVAKRGQDVALRCDPISGHVSLFWYQQALGQGPEFLTYFQNEAQLDKSGLPSDRFFAERPEGSVSTLKIQRTQQEDSAVYLCASSLTGSSATNEKLFFGSGTQLSVL.

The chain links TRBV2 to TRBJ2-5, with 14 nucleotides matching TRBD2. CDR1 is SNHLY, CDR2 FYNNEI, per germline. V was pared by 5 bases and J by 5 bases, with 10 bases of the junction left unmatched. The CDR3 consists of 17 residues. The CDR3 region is CASSLGTSGGLLETQYF. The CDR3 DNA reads TGTGCCAGCAGTTTGGGGACTAGCGGGGGCCTCCTGGAGACCCAGTACTTC.